This T cell receptor (beta chain) was retrieved from a study of blood T cell repertoires in COVID-19. Only in-frame clones appear in the TCRdb table, and some are missing; sequencing was by immunoSEQ multiplex PCR. Of a few hundred thousand clones listed, more than 85% are singletons. The CDR3 extends over 16 amino acids. Germline V CDR1 and CDR2: SGHRS, YFSETQ. The trim removed 2 bases at V and 2 bases at J, leaving 9 bases unmatched. V usage is TRBV5-1 and J usage is TRBJ2-5, with 7 positions matching TRBD2. This sequence was found in a woman aged 50 to 60 who had recovered from COVID-19. The material sequenced was PBMCs or T cells enriched from blood (not recorded which). This chain's CDR3 is CASSFGRAGFQETQYF. DNA of the CDR3: TGCGCCAGCAGCTTTGGGAGGGCAGGGTTTCAAGAGACCCAGTACTTC.